The TCR beta chain described here comes from a study of regulatory T cells in long-lasting Graves disease. iRepertoire HTBI primers and Arm-PCR of CDR3 regions built TCR beta libraries. Per the study methods: In the combined samples, around 60 TRBV and 14 TRBJ segments were identified. A single record per CDR3 protein comes from TCRdb applying MiXCR to the multiplex PCR reads. The V and J calls reflect TCRdb's pipeline rather than the authors' work. The table has under 500,000 distinct CDR3 sequences, roughly 20% seen once; the top ten hold over 7.5%. Time point reported: persistent/refractory GD, antithyroid drugs over 5 years with positive TRAb. Researchers made the TCR library from RNA that was extracted from PBMCs. Graves' disease diagnosis used American Thyroid Association guidelines. This CDR3 is 14 amino acids long. Deletions cut 2 bases from V and 0 bases from J, with 8 bases between. The germline CDR1 and CDR2 sequences are ENHRY and SYGVKD.

The sample holds a few counts of this clonotype. The sequenced sample was peripheral blood mononuclear cells (PBMCs), obtained when the disease was refractory, from a patient treated with antithyroid drugs. V usage is TRBV10-3 and J usage is TRBJ2-7, with D tentatively TRBD1 (5 bases). The origin of this receptor is a female donor with Graves disease. The DNA for the CDR3 is TGTGCCATCAGTGAGAAGGGGTTCTCCTACGAGCAGTACTTC. Its protein product is CAISEKGFSYEQYF.